Below, 20 T cell receptor beta chains from the same sample are listed, as sequenced in a study of blood T cell repertoires in COVID-19. Only in-frame clones appear in the TCRdb table, and some are missing; sequencing was by immunoSEQ multiplex PCR. The sample lists under 80,000 clones; under 85% were seen once. Input material: peripheral blood. These receptors were obtained from a man aged 55 to 70 with COVID-19, enrolled during active disease.

The chain employs TRBV6-5 and TRBJ2-3, with 8 bases aligning to TRBD1. J gave up 1 base and V 6 bases, and 6 bases lay outside the gene matches. The CDR3 covers 15 residues. In germline, CDR1 is MNHEY, CDR2 SVGAGI. This chain's CDR3 is CASSNRGTGTDTQYF. The CDR3 region has the DNA TGTGCCAGCAGCAACAGGGGGACTGGCACAGATACGCAGTATTTT.

The V call is TRBV11-2, the J call TRBJ1-2, with 11 bases matching TRBD1. The germline V gene has CDR1 SGHAT and CDR2 FQNNGV. Losses at the gene ends were 5 bases for V and 2 bases for J; bases not matched to a gene: 10. CDR3 length: 17 amino acids. The CDR3 spells CASSRPGQGEGNYGYTF. The CDR3 DNA is TGTGCCAGCAGCCGCCCGGGACAGGGGGAAGGGAACTATGGCTACACCTTC.

The chain has TRBV5-4 and TRBJ2-1, with a tentative D call TRBD2 (6 bases). Germline CDR1 SGHNT, CDR2 YYREEE (reference sequence). V shed 2 bases and J shed 10 bases, with 19 bases lying between them. The CDR3 loop spans 15 amino acids. The CDR3 region is CASSFRLVGSGEQFF. The DNA of the CDR3 is TGTGCCAGCAGCTTCAGACTAGTGGGGTCAGGGGAGCAGTTCTTC.

The chain uses TRBV6-1 and TRBJ1-6; D uncertain. Deletions cut 2 bases from V and 0 bases from J, with 8 bases between. The CDR3 length is 16 residues. Germline CDR1 and CDR2: MNHNS and SASEGT. The CDR3 DNA follows: TGTGCCAGCAGTGAAATAGGGAGCTCCTATAATTCACCCCTCCACTTT. Translated: CASSEIGSSYNSPLHF.

This chain connects TRBV24-1 to TRBJ2-5, with D perhaps TRBD2 (6 bases). V was pared by 2 bases and J by 1 base, with 16 bases between. Germline V CDR1 and CDR2: KGHDR, SFDVKD. This CDR3 region has 17 residues. As DNA, the CDR3 is TGTGCCACCAGTGATTCACGAAGGGGAGGAACCCAAGAGACCCAGTACTTC. It is translated as CATSDSRRGGTQETQYF.

This chain links TRBV5-1 with TRBJ2-3; weak D call: TRBD2 (6 bases). The V end was cut by 1 base, the J end by 1 base, with 10 bases between. The CDR3 runs to 15 residues. From germline, CDR1 is SGHRS and CDR2 YFSETQ. The CDR3 here is CASSLTPSGTDTQYF. CDR3 bases: TGCGCCAGCAGCTTGACGCCTAGCGGCACAGATACGCAGTATTTT.

The chain combines TRBV2 with TRBJ2-7; D is ambiguous. Deletions cut 5 bases from V and 2 bases from J, with 4 bases between. Germline values: CDR1 SNHLY, CDR2 FYNNEI. This CDR3 spans 11 amino acids. CDR3 bases: TGTGCCAGCAGTTTTACCTACGAGCAGTACTTC. It translates to CASSFTYEQYF.

V and J are TRBV2 and TRBJ2-6; D gene ambiguous. The CDR3 has 15 residues. From germline, CDR1 is SNHLY and CDR2 FYNNEI. Trimming took 5 bases from V and 2 from J, leaving 10 bases between them. The DNA for the CDR3 is TGTGCCAGCAGTTACAACACCCCTGGGGCCAACGTCCTGACTTTC. It translates to CASSYNTPGANVLTF.

The genes are TRBV24-1 and TRBJ2-7, with TRBD2 as a possible D gene (6 bases). Germline values: CDR1 KGHDR, CDR2 SFDVKD. Between the trimmed V and J ends, which lost 5 bases and 6 bases, there was a span of 10 bases. The CDR3 spans 12 residues. The CDR3 here is CATSGGGVEQYF. In DNA, the CDR3 is TGTGCCACCAGTGGTGGAGGGGTCGAGCAGTACTTC.

The chain employs TRBV28 and TRBJ2-7; TRBD1 agrees at 7 bases. The trim removed 6 bases at V and 5 bases at J, leaving 13 bases unmatched. The CDR3 extends over 15 amino acids. Germline CDR1 reads MDHEN; CDR2 reads SYDVKM. The CDR3 coding sequence is TGTGCCAGCAGCACCCCCAGGGGGTTTACCCACGAGCAGTACTTC. Translated, it gives CASSTPRGFTHEQYF.

This chain links TRBV6-1 with TRBJ1-3; the D gene is possibly TRBD1 (5 bases). The V gene's germline CDR1 is MNHNS and CDR2 SASEGT. Trimming took 2 bases from V and 4 from J, leaving 15 bases between them. This CDR3 contains 16 residues. The CDR3 spells CASSEWGGAAGNTIYF. CDR3 nucleotides: TGTGCCAGCAGTGAATGGGGTGGGGCAGCCGGAAACACCATATATTTT.

The rearrangement links TRBV6-5 to TRBJ2-3; 8 nucleotides agree with TRBD2. V lost 10 bases to trimming and J lost 5 bases; unmatched junction nucleotides: 11. In germline, CDR1 is MNHEY, CDR2 SVGAGI. The length of the CDR3 is 14 residues. The CDR3 spells CATTGGVTGDTQYF. CDR3 coding DNA: TGTGCCACCACGGGAGGGGTGACGGGAGATACGCAGTATTTT.

The chain links TRBV2 to TRBJ2-7; D gene unclear. V was clipped by 4 bases and J by 3 bases, with 4 bases between them. This CDR3 is 11 amino acids long. Germline-derived CDR1 and CDR2 are SNHLY and FYNNEI. The CDR3 region is CASSVLYEQYF. The CDR3 nucleotides read TGTGCCAGCAGTGTACTCTACGAGCAGTACTTC.

The rearrangement joins TRBV7-2 to TRBJ1-4; D is undetermined. Trimming pared 4 bases from V and 0 bases from J, leaving 6 bases between. The CDR3 contains 14 residues. Germline loops: CDR1 SGHTA, CDR2 FQGNSA. The CDR3 nucleotides are TGTGCCAGCAGCTACGGGACAACTAATGAAAAACTGTTTTTT. Encoded protein: CASSYGTTNEKLFF.

The rearrangement joins TRBV6-5 to TRBJ1-5, with TRBD1 matching over 8 bases. The ends lost 7 bases at V and 3 bases at J; junction bases unmatched: 8. The CDR3 contains 15 residues. The germline CDR1 and CDR2 sequences are MNHEY and SVGAGI. CDR3 sequence (DNA): TGTGCCAGCACCCTAGGGACAGGCTTCAATCAGCCCCAGCATTTT. Translated: CASTLGTGFNQPQHF.

The chain carries TRBV6-5 and TRBJ2-1; possibly TRBD2 for D (5 bases). V lost 2 bases and J 9 bases, leaving 11 bases between the germline ends. Germline-derived CDR1 and CDR2 are MNHEY and SVGAGI. The CDR3 contains 13 residues. In DNA form, the CDR3 reads TGTGCCAGCAGTTACACCCCCGGAGGTGAGCAGTTCTTC. Protein: CASSYTPGGEQFF.

This clone was observed once. The chain links TRBV3-1 (or the pseudogene TRBV3-2) to TRBJ1-6; TRBD1 is a possible D gene (5 bases). CDR1 and CDR2 from the germline V gene are LGHDT and YNNKEL (reference sequence). Trimming stripped 1 base from V and 10 bases from J, with 5 bases between. The CDR3 is 12 residues long. CDR3 region: CASSQGGSPLHF. The CDR3 coding sequence is TGTGCCAGCAGCCAAGGGGGCTCACCCCTCCACTTT.

This clone appeared once. The rearrangement joins TRBV29-1 to TRBJ1-2; 10 bases map to TRBD1. CDR1 is SQVTM, CDR2 ANQGSEA, per germline. This CDR3 has 13 residues. Trimming removed 6 bases from V and 4 bases from J; junction bases left unmatched: 5. CDR3 in amino acids: CSVGTGEIYGYTF. CDR3 nucleotides: TGCAGCGTGGGGACAGGGGAAATCTATGGCTACACCTTC. The entire variable domain, with the rest obtained from reference TRBV29-1 and TRBJ1-2, is as follows: SAVISQKPSRDICQRGTSLTIQCQVDSQVTMMFWYRQQPGQSLTLIATANQGSEATYESGFVIDKFPISRPNLTFSTLTVSNMSPEDSSIYLCSVGTGEIYGYTFGSGTRLTVV.

This clone was seen a few times. The chain couples TRBV5-1 to TRBJ2-3; D possibly corresponds to TRBD2 (7 bases). The germline V gene has CDR1 SGHRS and CDR2 YFSETQ. This CDR3 region has 17 residues. Trimming removed 0 bases at V and 0 bases at J, with 14 bases between. As DNA, the CDR3 is TGCGCCAGCAGCTTGGCGGGGGGCTACACTAGCACAGATACGCAGTATTTT. Protein: CASSLAGGYTSTDTQYF.

The chain employs TRBV6-5 and TRBJ2-3; D is uncertain. V lost 6 bases and J lost 2, with 9 bases in between. The CDR3 sequence is 13 residues long. CDR1 is MNHEY and CDR2 is SVGAGI in the germline V gene. CDR3 sequence reads: CASRLSPTDTQYF. The CDR3, as DNA: TGTGCCAGCAGACTTAGTCCCACAGATACGCAGTATTTT.